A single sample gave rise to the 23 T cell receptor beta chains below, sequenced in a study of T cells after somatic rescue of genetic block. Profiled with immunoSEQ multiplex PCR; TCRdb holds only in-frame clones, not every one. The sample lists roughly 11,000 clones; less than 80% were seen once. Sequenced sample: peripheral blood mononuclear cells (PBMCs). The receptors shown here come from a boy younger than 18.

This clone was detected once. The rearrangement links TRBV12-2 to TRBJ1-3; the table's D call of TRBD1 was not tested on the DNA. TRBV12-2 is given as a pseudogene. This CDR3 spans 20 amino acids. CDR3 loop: CASRVLGQGPSGGSGNTIYF. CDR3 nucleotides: TGTGCAAGTCGGGTTCTTGGACAGGGCCCCAGCGGAGGCTCTGGAAACACCATATATTTT.

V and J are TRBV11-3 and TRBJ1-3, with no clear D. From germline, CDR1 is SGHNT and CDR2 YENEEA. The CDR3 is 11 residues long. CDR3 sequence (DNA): TGTGCGAGCTCCTCTGGAAACACCATATATTTT. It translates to CASSSGNTIYF.

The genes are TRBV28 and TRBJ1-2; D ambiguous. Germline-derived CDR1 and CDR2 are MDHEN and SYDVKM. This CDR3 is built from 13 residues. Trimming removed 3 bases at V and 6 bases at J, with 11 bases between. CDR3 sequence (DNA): TGTGCCAGCAGTTTCGGGCCTCTCAATGGCTACACCTTC. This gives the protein CASSFGPLNGYTF.

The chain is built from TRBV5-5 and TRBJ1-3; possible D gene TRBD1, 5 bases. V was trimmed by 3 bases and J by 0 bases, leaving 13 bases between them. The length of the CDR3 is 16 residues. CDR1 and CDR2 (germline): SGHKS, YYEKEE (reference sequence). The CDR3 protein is CASSYGTGHSGNTIYF. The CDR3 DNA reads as TGTGCCAGCAGCTACGGGACGGGGCACTCTGGAAACACCATATATTTT.

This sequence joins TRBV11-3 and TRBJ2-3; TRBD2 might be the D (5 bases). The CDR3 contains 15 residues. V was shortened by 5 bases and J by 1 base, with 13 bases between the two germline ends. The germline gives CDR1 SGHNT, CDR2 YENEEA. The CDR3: CASSPSPGGTDTQYF. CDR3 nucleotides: TGTGCCAGCAGCCCCAGTCCCGGGGGCACAGATACGCAGTATTTT. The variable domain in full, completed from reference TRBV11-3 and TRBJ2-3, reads EAGVVQSPRYKIIEKKQPVAFWCNPISGHNTLYWYLQNLGQGPELLIRYENEEAVDDSQLPKDRFSAERLKGVDSTLKIQPAELGDSAVYLCASSPSPGGTDTQYFGPGTRLTVL.

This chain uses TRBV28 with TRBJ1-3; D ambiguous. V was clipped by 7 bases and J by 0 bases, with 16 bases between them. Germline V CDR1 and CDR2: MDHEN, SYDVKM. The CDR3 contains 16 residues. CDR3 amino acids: CASTLEAINSGNTIYF. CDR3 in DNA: TGTGCCAGCACCCTGGAGGCTATTAACTCTGGAAACACCATATATTTT.

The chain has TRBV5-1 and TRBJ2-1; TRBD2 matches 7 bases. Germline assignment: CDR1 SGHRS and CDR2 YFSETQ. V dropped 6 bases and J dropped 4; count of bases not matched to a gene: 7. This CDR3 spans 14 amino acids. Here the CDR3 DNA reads TGCGCCAGCAAAAGGGACTACAATTACAATGAGCAGTTCTTC. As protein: CASKRDYNYNEQFF.

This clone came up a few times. In DNA, the CDR3 is TGTGCCAGCAGTCGAAACAGGGGTAGGAATGAGCAGTTCTTC. This codes for CASSRNRGRNEQFF. V is TRBV6-5 and J is TRBJ2-1, with 7 bases that match TRBD1. The germline CDR1 and CDR2 sequences are MNHEY and SVGAGI. This CDR3 comprises 14 residues. With V trimmed by 5 bases and J by 7 bases, 8 bases remained unmatched.

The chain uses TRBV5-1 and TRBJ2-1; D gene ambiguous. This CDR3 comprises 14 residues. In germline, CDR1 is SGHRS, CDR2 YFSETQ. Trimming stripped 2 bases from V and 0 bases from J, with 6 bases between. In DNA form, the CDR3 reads TGCGCCAGCAGCTTACAGCTCTCCTACAATGAGCAGTTCTTC. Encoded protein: CASSLQLSYNEQFF.

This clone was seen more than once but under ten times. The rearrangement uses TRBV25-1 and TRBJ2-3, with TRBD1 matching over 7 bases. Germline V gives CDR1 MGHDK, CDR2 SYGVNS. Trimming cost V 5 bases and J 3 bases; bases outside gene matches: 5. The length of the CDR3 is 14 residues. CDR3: CASSIQGLTDTQYF. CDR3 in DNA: TGTGCCAGCAGTATACAGGGGTTGACAGATACGCAGTATTTT.

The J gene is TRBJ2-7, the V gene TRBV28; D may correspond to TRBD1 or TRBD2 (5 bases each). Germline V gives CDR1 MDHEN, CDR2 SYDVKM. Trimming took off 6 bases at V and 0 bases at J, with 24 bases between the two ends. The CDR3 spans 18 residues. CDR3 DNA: TGTGCCAGCAGCCTGAATGCCTGGGACGCCCAACCCTCCTACGAGCAGTACTTC. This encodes CASSLNAWDAQPSYEQYF.

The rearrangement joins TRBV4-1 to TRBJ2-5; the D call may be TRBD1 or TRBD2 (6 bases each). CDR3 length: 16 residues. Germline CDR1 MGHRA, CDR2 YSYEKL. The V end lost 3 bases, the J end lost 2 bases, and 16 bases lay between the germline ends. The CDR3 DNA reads TGCGCCAGCAGCCACGCAGGGCAGGGGAGGCAAGAGACCCAGTACTTC. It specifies CASSHAGQGRQETQYF.

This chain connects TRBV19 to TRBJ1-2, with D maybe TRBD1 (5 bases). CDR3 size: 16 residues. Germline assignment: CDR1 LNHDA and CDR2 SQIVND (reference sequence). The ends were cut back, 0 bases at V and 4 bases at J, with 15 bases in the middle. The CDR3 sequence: CASSIDGRADVYGYTF. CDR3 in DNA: TGTGCCAGTAGTATAGACGGCAGGGCTGATGTCTATGGCTACACCTTC.

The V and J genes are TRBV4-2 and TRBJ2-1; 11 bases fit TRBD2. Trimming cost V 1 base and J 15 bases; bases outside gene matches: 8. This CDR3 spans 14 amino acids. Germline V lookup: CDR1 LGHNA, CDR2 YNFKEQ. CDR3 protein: CASSQVLAGGQLFF. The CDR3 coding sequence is TGTGCCAGCAGCCAAGTCCTAGCGGGGGGACAGTTGTTCTTC.

CDR3 nucleotide sequence: TGCAGTGCTAGAATCACGGAGACCCAGTACTTC. This encodes CSARITETQYF. This chain links TRBV20-1 with TRBJ2-5, with D unresolved. The CDR3 totals 11 residues. Trimming shortened V by 2 bases and J by 5 bases, and 6 bases separated the two germline ends. Germline V gives CDR1 DFQATT, CDR2 SNEGSKA (reference sequence).

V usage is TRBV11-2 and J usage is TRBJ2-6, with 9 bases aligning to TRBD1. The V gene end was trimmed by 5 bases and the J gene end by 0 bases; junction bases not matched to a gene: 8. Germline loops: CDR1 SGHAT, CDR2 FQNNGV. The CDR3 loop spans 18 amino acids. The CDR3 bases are TGTGCCAGCAGCGCAGAGGGGACAGGGAACTCTGGGGCCAACGTCCTGACTTTC. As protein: CASSAEGTGNSGANVLTF.

CDR3 sequence: CASFHSTEAFF. The CDR3 region has the DNA TGTGCCAGCTTTCATAGCACTGAAGCTTTCTTT. This chain connects TRBV6-1 to TRBJ1-1; D unresolved. Looked up from germline, CDR1 is MNHNS and CDR2 is SASEGT. The CDR3 has 11 amino acids. Trimming removed 8 bases at V and 4 bases at J, with 8 bases between.

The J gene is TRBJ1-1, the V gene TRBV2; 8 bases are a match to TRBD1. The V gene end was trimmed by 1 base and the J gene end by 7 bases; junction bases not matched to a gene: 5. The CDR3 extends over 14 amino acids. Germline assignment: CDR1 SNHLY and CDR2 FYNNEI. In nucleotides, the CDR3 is TGTGCCAGCAGTGAAGGACAGGGGCCGCTTGAAGCTTTCTTT. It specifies CASSEGQGPLEAFF.

CDR3 DNA sequence: TGTGCCAGCAGCCGAAATGGACAGGGAAGACACGAGCAGTACTTC. Protein product: CASSRNGQGRHEQYF. The rearrangement uses TRBV11-1 and TRBJ2-7; 8 bases map to TRBD1. J was trimmed by 5 bases and V by 5 bases; bases with no gene match: 11. The CDR3 has 15 residues. Germline CDR1 is SGHAT and CDR2 is FQDESV (reference sequence).

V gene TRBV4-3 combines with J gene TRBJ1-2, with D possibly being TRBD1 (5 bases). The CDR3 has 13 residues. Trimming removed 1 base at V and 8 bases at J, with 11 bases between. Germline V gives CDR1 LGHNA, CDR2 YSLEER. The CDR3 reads CASSQGQGVGYTF. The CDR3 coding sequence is TGCGCCAGCAGCCAAGGCCAGGGAGTGGGCTACACCTTC.

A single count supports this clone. CDR3 region: CATRDSWGSDTEAFF. CDR3 nucleotides: TGTGCCACCCGGGACAGTTGGGGATCGGACACTGAAGCTTTCTTT. The chain recombines TRBV6-1 with TRBJ1-1; 7 positions agree with TRBD1. Germline V CDR1 and CDR2: MNHNS, SASEGT. This CDR3 has 15 amino acids. V was clipped by 10 bases and J by 3 bases; unmatched bases: 14.

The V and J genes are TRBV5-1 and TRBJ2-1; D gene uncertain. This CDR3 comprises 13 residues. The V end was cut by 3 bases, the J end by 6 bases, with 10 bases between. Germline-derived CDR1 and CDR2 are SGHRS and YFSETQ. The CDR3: CASSSGPANEQFF. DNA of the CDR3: TGCGCCAGCAGCTCCGGACCGGCCAATGAGCAGTTCTTC. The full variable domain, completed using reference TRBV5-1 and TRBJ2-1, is KAGVTQTPRYLIKTRGQQVTLSCSPISGHRSVSWYQQTPGQGLQFLFEYFSETQRNKGNFPGRFSGRQFSNSRSEMNVSTLELGDSALYLCASSSGPANEQFFGPGTRLTVL.

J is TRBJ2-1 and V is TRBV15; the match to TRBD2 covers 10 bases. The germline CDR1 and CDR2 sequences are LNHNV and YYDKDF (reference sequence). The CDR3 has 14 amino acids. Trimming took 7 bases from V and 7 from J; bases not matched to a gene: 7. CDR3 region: CATKPGLAKNEQFF. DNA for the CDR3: TGTGCCACCAAGCCGGGACTAGCGAAGAATGAGCAGTTCTTC.